This T cell receptor beta chain appears in the sequencing data of a study of cytomegalovirus exposure and HLA in healthy donors. At the level of the study: Per a later analysis, the roughly 700 first-cohort and about 120 validation repertoires shared one platform.

This clone appeared a few times. Its antigen is unknown. The same CDR3 arises from other DNA sequences in this sample as well. Study results and limitations: Three chains linked to CMV were shown in vitro to be specific for CMV antigens. Most TCR sequences proved rare, with some public TCRs found in many donors. Clusters of TCRs from the first cohort tended to co-occur in the approximately 120 validation repertoires (as a later analysis found).

This CDR3 region has 13 residues. The V gene's germline CDR1 is MNHEY and CDR2 SVGAGI. V lost 2 bases and J 6 bases, leaving 11 bases between the germline ends. Generated by immunoSEQ multiplex PCR, the TCRdb table keeps only in-frame clones and is missing some. The sample shows about 98,000 clones, over 75% of them seen only once. Sequenced: PBMCs. The V gene is TRBV6-5, the J gene TRBJ2-7, with D possibly TRBD1 on 6 matching bases. The clonotype originates from a man between 18 and 35 years old in good health and CMV-seropositive. This chain's CDR3 is CASSYGQGLEQYF. CDR3 sequence (DNA): TGTGCCAGCAGTTACGGGCAGGGGCTCGAGCAGTACTTC.